This T cell receptor (beta chain) comes out of a study of cytomegalovirus exposure and HLA in healthy donors. Study-wide points: It was assumed in the presence/absence analyses that sequencing depth was roughly uniform across donors.

PCR involved 60 Vbeta and 13 Jbeta primers. Here immunoSEQ multiplex PCR was the method, and the copy in TCRdb shows in-frame clones only, minus some. The sample shows approximately 130,000 clones, and less than 2.5% sits with its ten largest clones. A word on this clone: The target antigen is unknown.

This CDR3 comprises 18 residues. V was pared by 2 bases and J by 2 bases, with 13 bases of the junction left unmatched. The germline CDR1 and CDR2 sequences are LNHDA and SQIVND (reference sequence). Sample: PBMCs. The chain recombines TRBV19 with TRBJ2-3; 7 nucleotides match TRBD2. The receptor was derived from a woman aged 55 to 70 in good health and CMV-seronegative. The CDR3 bases are TGTGCCAGTAGTATACGGGTAAAGAGCGGGACCTACACAGATACGCAGTATTTT. Translated, it gives CASSIRVKSGTYTDTQYF. Using reference TRBV19 and TRBJ2-3 for the parts outside the CDR3, the full variable domain is DGGITQSPKYLFRKEGQNVTLSCEQNLNHDAMYWYRQDPGQGLRLIYYSQIVNDFQKGDIAEGYSVSREKKESFPLTVTSAQKNPTAFYLCASSIRVKSGTYTDTQYFGPGTRLTVL.